The 27 T cell receptor beta chains listed next were all sequenced from one sample in a study of control samples from healthy donors and cancer patients. TCRdb's table, derived via immunoSEQ multiplex PCR, lists solely in-frame clones and lacks some. This table has nearly 9,500 clones, about 91% appearing once. Sequencing was done on a sample of PBMCs. Receptor source: a man in his fifties or sixties with colorectal cancer.

The chain is built from TRBV7-6 and TRBJ2-7, with 8 bases aligning to TRBD2. Losses at the gene ends were 5 bases for V and 4 bases for J; bases not matched to a gene: 13. This CDR3 region has 16 residues. CDR1 SGHVS and CDR2 FNYEAQ come from the germline V gene. CDR3 amino acids: CASSGRGTRGAYEQYF. Here the CDR3 DNA reads TGTGCCAGCAGCGGGCGGGGGACTAGGGGGGCTTACGAGCAGTACTTC. The full variable domain, with the rest looked up from reference TRBV7-6 and TRBJ2-7, is GAGVSQSPRYKVTKRGQDVALRCDPISGHVSLYWYRQALGQGPEFLTYFNYEAQQDKSGLPNDRFSAERPEGSISTLTIQRTEQRDSAMYRCASSGRGTRGAYEQYFGPGTRLTVT.

The J gene is TRBJ1-4, the V gene TRBV7-9; a weak D match, TRBD1 (5 bases). Germline V lookup: CDR1 SEHNR, CDR2 FQNEAQ (reference sequence). The V and J ends lost 5 bases and 7 bases respectively, with 14 bases between them. CDR3 length equals 14 residues. CDR3 protein: CASSNPGPTEKLFF. The CDR3 DNA reads as TGTGCCAGCAGCAACCCGGGACCTACTGAAAAACTGTTTTTT.

The chain couples TRBV6-6 to TRBJ2-3; 8 bases fit TRBD1. Germline values: CDR1 MNHNY, CDR2 SVGAGI (reference sequence). CDR3 length: 13 residues. The junction had 6 bases not matched to a gene; V was cut back by 7 bases and J by 6 bases. The DNA of the CDR3 is TGTGCCAGCAAGCAGGGGGCAACTGATACGCAGTATTTT. Protein product: CASKQGATDTQYF.

The CDR3 bases are TGTGCCAGCAGTTCCCCGCGACTAAACTCGAGGGAGCAGTACTTC. This gives the protein CASSSPRLNSREQYF. The V and J genes are TRBV6-5 and TRBJ2-7, with a possible D match to TRBD2 (5 bases). V lost 4 bases to trimming and J lost 7 bases, with 20 bases between them. This CDR3 spans 15 amino acids. The germline gives CDR1 MNHEY, CDR2 SVGAGI.

The V gene is TRBV5-4, the J gene TRBJ1-1, with unresolved D. There are 12 residues in the CDR3. CDR1 is SGHNT, CDR2 YYREEE, per germline (reference sequence). V lost 4 bases to trimming and J lost 4 bases, with 8 bases between them. CDR3 in DNA: TGTGCCAGCAGCGGTAGAGGCACTGAAGCTTTCTTT. As protein: CASSGRGTEAFF.

This chain links TRBV20-1 with TRBJ1-5, with D uncertain. CDR1 and CDR2 (germline): DFQATT, SNEGSKA (reference sequence). This CDR3 has 11 amino acids. Deletions cut 3 bases from V and 6 bases from J, with 6 bases between. The CDR3 coding sequence is TGCAGTGCTAGTCTAGGTCAGCCCCAGCATTTT. Translated: CSASLGQPQHF.

The V gene is TRBV19, the J gene TRBJ2-1; 8 bases are shared with TRBD2. This CDR3 has 13 residues. The germline CDR1 and CDR2 sequences are LNHDA and SQIVND (reference sequence). V dropped 2 bases and J dropped 10; count of bases not matched to a gene: 4. The CDR3 loop is CASSITKRGEQFF. CDR3 DNA: TGTGCCAGTAGTATAACTAAGCGGGGGGAGCAGTTCTTC.

This clone was observed a single time. This rearrangement joins TRBV3-1 (or the pseudogene TRBV3-2) to TRBJ1-5; 9 nucleotides line up with TRBD1. Looked up from germline, CDR1 is LGHDT and CDR2 is YNNKEL (reference sequence). This CDR3 comprises 17 residues. Trimming took 2 bases from V and 1 from J; bases not matched to a gene: 6. In DNA form, the CDR3 reads TGTGCCAGCAGCCAATCGCAGGACAGGGGCAGCAATCAGCCCCAGCATTTT. Residues: CASSQSQDRGSNQPQHF.

The chain uses TRBV27 and TRBJ1-1, with 9 positions matching TRBD1. CDR1 and CDR2 (germline): MNHEY, SMNVEV (reference sequence). The CDR3 covers 16 residues. With V trimmed by 5 bases and J by 6 bases, 13 bases remained unmatched. The CDR3 region is CASSRWTGATSSEAFF. CDR3 nucleotide sequence: TGTGCCAGCAGTCGATGGACAGGGGCCACGAGTTCTGAAGCTTTCTTT.

The V gene is TRBV28, the J gene TRBJ1-4; D not resolved. CDR1 and CDR2 from the germline V gene are MDHEN and SYDVKM. The V and J ends lost 5 bases and 3 bases respectively, with 13 bases between them. The CDR3 spans 15 residues. CDR3 nucleotides: TGTGCCAGCAGTACGCAGACAATAGCTAATGAAAAACTGTTTTTT. Its translation: CASSTQTIANEKLFF.

As DNA, the CDR3 is TGCGCCAGCAGCTTATACGACCTCACTGAAGCTTTCTTT. It yields the protein CASSLYDLTEAFF. This sequence joins TRBV5-1 and TRBJ1-1; no clear D gene. Germline V gene lookup returns CDR1 SGHRS and CDR2 YFSETQ. The CDR3 runs to 13 residues. V shed 2 bases and J shed 4 bases, with 9 bases lying between them.

The rearrangement joins TRBV5-6 to TRBJ1-1, with no clear D. The CDR3 is 13 amino acids. Trimming removed 0 bases from V and 1 base from J, with 4 bases in between. Germline V gene data show CDR1 as SGHDT and CDR2 as YYEEEE. The CDR3 region is CASSLGRNTEAFF. The CDR3 coding sequence is TGTGCCAGCAGCTTGGGGCGGAACACTGAAGCTTTCTTT.

The chain recombines TRBV7-2 with TRBJ1-2, with 7 positions matching TRBD1. Germline V gene data show CDR1 as SGHTA and CDR2 as FQGNSA. The CDR3 has 13 amino acids. Trimming cost V 5 bases and J 6 bases; bases outside gene matches: 6. The CDR3 sequence: CASSADREDGYTF. The CDR3 DNA is TGTGCCAGCAGCGCAGACAGGGAGGATGGCTACACCTTC.

This rearrangement joins TRBV5-1 to TRBJ1-4; D possibly corresponds to TRBD1 (5 bases). The CDR3 length is 15 residues. The germline gives CDR1 SGHRS, CDR2 YFSETQ. Trimming took 1 base from V and 8 from J, leaving 15 bases between them. DNA for the CDR3: TGCGCCAGCAGCTTGACATCGGGGCGAGGAGAAAAACTGTTTTTT. It yields the protein CASSLTSGRGEKLFF.

The chain uses TRBV2 and TRBJ2-5, with D perhaps matching TRBD1 (5 bases). Germline V gene data show CDR1 as SNHLY and CDR2 as FYNNEI. The CDR3 sequence is 13 residues long. The V and J ends lost 5 bases and 0 bases respectively, with 7 bases between them. CDR3 sequence reads: CASSRGHQETQYF. The CDR3 DNA follows: TGTGCCAGCAGTAGGGGCCACCAAGAGACCCAGTACTTC.

The rearrangement joins TRBV6-5 to TRBJ1-1, with a possible D match to TRBD1 (5 bases). The CDR3 runs to 13 residues. Trimming shortened V by 6 bases and J by 4 bases, and 12 bases separated the two germline ends. Germline V CDR1 and CDR2: MNHEY, SVGAGI. The CDR3, as DNA: TGTGCCAGCAGGTGGTTTGGGGGCACTGAAGCTTTCTTT. It encodes CASRWFGGTEAFF.

This chain joins TRBV9 and TRBJ1-1; perhaps TRBD1 as D (6 bases). Germline CDR1 and CDR2: SGDLS and YYNGEE. The V end was cut by 4 bases, the J end by 1 base, with 14 bases between. The CDR3 runs 15 residues. The CDR3 loop reads CASSPVTGWNTEAFF. In DNA, the CDR3 is TGTGCCAGCAGCCCAGTGACAGGCTGGAACACTGAAGCTTTCTTT.

This chain uses TRBV7-9 with TRBJ2-1; D is unresolved. In germline, CDR1 is SEHNR, CDR2 FQNEAQ (reference sequence). The CDR3 runs to 12 residues. The V end was cut by 5 bases, the J end by 3 bases, with 5 bases between. The CDR3 DNA reads as TGTGCCAGCAGCCGACACTACAATGAGCAGTTCTTC. Translated, it gives CASSRHYNEQFF.

V gene TRBV7-8 combines with J gene TRBJ2-6; D unresolved. CDR1 and CDR2 from the germline V gene are SGHVS and FQNEAQ. With 5 bases removed from V and 0 bases from J, the gap between germline ends came to 17 bases. The CDR3 extends over 18 amino acids. The CDR3 region is CASSQERTRYSGANVLTF. Written as DNA, the CDR3 is TGTGCCAGCAGCCAGGAACGGACGCGATACTCTGGGGCCAACGTCCTGACTTTC.

The V and J genes are TRBV6-2 or TRBV6-3 and TRBJ1-1; D gene ambiguous. Germline CDR1 is MNHEY and CDR2 is SVGEGT. This CDR3 is built from 13 residues. V lost 6 bases and J lost 7, with 15 bases in between. The CDR3 sequence is CASSSPPGLEAFF. CDR3 nucleotide sequence: TGTGCCAGCAGCTCCCCCCCCGGGCTTGAAGCTTTCTTT.

The V call is TRBV14, the J call TRBJ1-4; 10 bases agree with TRBD1. The V and J ends lost 9 bases and 7 bases, in that order; junction bases with no gene match: 11. Germline V gene data show CDR1 as SGHDN and CDR2 as FVKESK. The CDR3 length is 15 residues. The DNA of the CDR3 is TGTGCCAGACACTTAAGGACAGGGGGAATTGAAAAACTGTTTTTT. It translates to CARHLRTGGIEKLFF.

The rearrangement links TRBV7-2 to TRBJ2-3; D is unclear. V lost 5 bases, J lost 3 bases, and 12 bases lay in between. The CDR3 totals 14 residues. Germline CDR1 reads SGHTA; CDR2 reads FQGNSA. This CDR3 reads CASSAGFATDTQYF. The CDR3 DNA reads TGTGCCAGCAGCGCCGGCTTTGCGACAGATACGCAGTATTTT. The full variable domain, its missing parts supplied by reference TRBV7-2 and TRBJ2-3, is GAGVSQSPSNKVTEKGKDVELRCDPISGHTALYWYRQSLGQGLEFLIYFQGNSAPDKSGLPSDRFSAERTGGSVSTLTIQRTQQEDSAVYLCASSAGFATDTQYFGPGTRLTVL.

This chain links TRBV11-2 with TRBJ1-1, with TRBD1 matching 7 bases. The trim removed 4 bases at V and 1 base at J, leaving 6 bases unmatched. The CDR3 contains 15 residues. Germline values: CDR1 SGHAT, CDR2 FQNNGV. CDR3 amino acids: CASSWSGTANTEAFF. CDR3 in DNA: TGTGCCAGCAGCTGGAGTGGGACAGCGAACACTGAAGCTTTCTTT.

The sample holds a few counts of this clone. The CDR3 protein is CASSHIRDLGYGYTF. CDR3 sequence (DNA): TGCGCCAGCAGCCATATCAGGGATCTGGGCTATGGCTACACCTTC. The chain carries TRBV4-3 and TRBJ1-2; possible D gene TRBD1, 5 bases. Germline V gene data show CDR1 as LGHNA and CDR2 as YSLEER. The CDR3 spans 15 residues. Deletions cut 3 bases from V and 4 bases from J, with 15 bases between.

The V and J genes are TRBV7-3 and TRBJ2-7; 9 positions agree with TRBD2. Germline V gene data show CDR1 as SGHTA and CDR2 as FQGTGA. The CDR3 length is 13 residues. V was clipped by 6 bases and J by 6 bases; unmatched bases: 6. DNA for the CDR3: TGTGCCAGCAGTTCGGGACTAGCCTCCGAGCAGTACTTC. Its translation is CASSSGLASEQYF.

The chain couples TRBV5-6 to TRBJ2-6, with D maybe TRBD2 (6 bases). This CDR3 region has 17 residues. Trimming stripped 2 bases from V and 0 bases from J, with 12 bases between. Per germline, CDR1 SGHDT and CDR2 YYEEEE. The CDR3 protein is CASSFPGLRSGANVLTF. The CDR3 nucleotides read TGTGCCAGCAGCTTCCCGGGACTCCGCTCTGGGGCCAACGTCCTGACTTTC. Complete variable domain (other parts from reference TRBV5-6 and TRBJ2-6): DAGVTQSPTHLIKTRGQQVTLRCSPKSGHDTVSWYQQALGQGPQFIFQYYEEEERQRGNFPDRFSGHQFPNYSSELNVNALLLGDSALYLCASSFPGLRSGANVLTFGAGSRLTVL.

This chain links TRBV21-1 with TRBJ1-3; the table's D call, TRBD1, has no DNA check behind it. TRBV21-1 is a recognized pseudogene. The CDR3 has 16 residues. The CDR3 nucleotides read TGTGCCAGCAGCTTGGGGGGACAGAGCGCTGGAAACACCATATATTTT. Amino acid sequence: CASSLGGQSAGNTIYF.